This is a list of T cell receptor beta chains from one sample in a study of cytomegalovirus exposure and HLA in healthy donors. The data were produced by immunoSEQ multiplex PCR, yet TCRdb's version contains in-frame clones alone and is incomplete. Here the sample spans about 160,000 clones, more than 80% being singletons. The sequenced sample was PBMCs. The receptors originated from a woman aged 18-29 years in good health and CMV-seropositive. Each CDR3 is given with its conserved first and last residue. A D gene is named only where the DNA matches it firmly. Part of the rows lack a size; the others show once, few, many or a class for expanded clones.

v_call	d_call	clone_size	j_call	cdr3_aa	cdr3_nt
TRBV14	-	once	TRBJ2-3	CASSQGFQRVTTDTQYF	TGTGCCAGCAGCCAAGGTTTTCAGCGGGTAACCACAGATACGCAGTATTTT
TRBV9	-	-	TRBJ1-5	CASSRDGGQPQHF	TGTGCCAGCAGTCGAGACGGGGGTCAGCCCCAGCATTTT
TRBV10-3	TRBD1	few	TRBJ1-2	CATSSGGGYTF	TGTGCCACCTCTTCAGGGGGCGGCTACACCTTC
TRBV11-2	TRBD2	-	TRBJ2-2	CASSLEALAGGPLTGELFF	TGTGCCAGCAGCTTAGAAGCACTAGCGGGAGGGCCATTGACCGGGGAGCTGTTTTTT
TRBV6-4	TRBD2	-	TRBJ2-1	CASSVAGGTNNEQFF	TGTGCCAGCAGTGTAGCGGGGGGGACCAACAATGAGCAGTTCTTC
TRBV29-1	TRBD2	-	TRBJ2-3	CSVGGLAGRTDTQYF	TGCAGCGTGGGGGGGCTAGCGGGACGAACAGATACGCAGTATTTT
TRBV5-8	TRBD1	-	TRBJ2-1	CASSFLGQDSNEQFF	TGTGCCAGCAGCTTTTTGGGACAGGACTCCAATGAGCAGTTCTTC
TRBV10-2	TRBD2	-	TRBJ2-3	CAAGVSGSRTDTQYF	TGCGCCGCCGGGGTAAGCGGGAGTCGCACAGATACGCAGTATTTT
TRBV28	TRBD2	once	TRBJ2-7	CASSFLERDYEQYF	TGTGCCAGCAGTTTTCTGGAGCGGGACTACGAGCAGTACTTC
TRBV19	TRBD1	-	TRBJ1-3	CASSIPRTGSSGNTIYF	TGTGCCAGTAGTATCCCTCGGACAGGTTCCTCTGGAAACACCATATATTTT
TRBV19	-	-	TRBJ1-5	CASSSSTAAFVSNQPQHF	TGTGCCAGTAGCTCTTCAACAGCTGCCTTCGTTAGCAATCAGCCCCAGCATTTT
TRBV11-3	-	-	TRBJ2-2	CASSLQTGINTGELFF	TGTGCCAGCAGCTTACAAACCGGGATTAACACCGGGGAGCTGTTTTTT
TRBV5-1	TRBD2	-	TRBJ2-1	CASKRSSGSFDEQFF	TGCGCCAGCAAGCGGTCCAGCGGGAGTTTCGATGAGCAGTTCTTC
TRBV15	-	-	TRBJ2-5	CATSRDIVSQETQYF	TGTGCCACCAGCAGAGATATAGTGTCCCAAGAGACCCAGTACTTC
TRBV4-1	-	-	TRBJ2-2	CASSQAKGGGPNTGELFF	TGCGCCAGCAGCCAAGCTAAGGGTGGGGGCCCGAACACCGGGGAGCTGTTTTTT
TRBV18	TRBD1	few	TRBJ1-1	CASSPGTAYEAFF	TGTGCCAGCTCACCCGGGACAGCGTATGAAGCTTTCTTT
TRBV4-3	-	-	TRBJ2-2	CASSQDGGTGTGELFF	TGCGCCAGCAGCCAAGATGGAGGGACGGGAACCGGGGAGCTGTTTTTT
TRBV28	TRBD1	once	TRBJ2-3	CASSQPGQGPDTQYF	TGTGCCAGCAGTCAACCGGGACAGGGGCCAGATACGCAGTATTTT
TRBV19	-	-	TRBJ2-5	CASSIVDQETQYF	TGTGCCAGTAGTATAGTCGACCAAGAGACCCAGTACTTC
TRBV6-6	-	-	TRBJ2-2	CASRDSGVDTGELFF	TGTGCCAGCAGGGACTCTGGGGTGGACACCGGGGAGCTGTTTTTT
TRBV19	-	once	TRBJ2-4	CASSLLLTYLDKNIQYF	TGTGCCAGTAGTTTGCTCCTAACGTACCTCGACAAAAACATTCAGTACTTC
TRBV19	TRBD1	-	TRBJ1-2	CASLMTGASLANYGYTF	TGTGCCAGCTTGATGACAGGGGCGTCCCTAGCTAACTATGGCTACACCTTC
TRBV4-3	TRBD2	-	TRBJ2-1	CASSQASSGRANNEQFF	TGCGCCAGCAGCCAAGCCTCTAGCGGGAGGGCAAACAATGAGCAGTTCTTC
TRBV4-1	-	-	TRBJ2-1	CASSQGQHDEQFF	TGCGCCAGCAGCCAAGGGCAACACGATGAGCAGTTCTTC
TRBV11-2	TRBD2	once	TRBJ2-3	CASSQMGLAGDSNTDTQYF	TGTGCCAGCAGCCAAATGGGACTAGCGGGGGACTCGAACACAGATACGCAGTATTTT
TRBV6-4	-	-	TRBJ1-2	CASRQEEGKNYGYTF	TGTGCCAGCAGGCAAGAAGAGGGTAAAAACTATGGCTACACCTTC
TRBV6-5	-	-	TRBJ1-4	CASSPRLWGEEKLFF	TGTGCCAGCAGTCCGCGGTTGTGGGGGGAGGAAAAACTGTTTTTT
TRBV4-3	TRBD2	few	TRBJ2-7	CASSQDDSGSLYEQYF	TGCGCCAGCAGCCAAGATGATAGCGGGAGCCTCTACGAGCAGTACTTC
TRBV28	-	-	TRBJ1-2	CASRPGRGSHGYTF	TGTGCCAGCAGACCCGGAAGGGGTTCGCATGGCTACACCTTC
TRBV6-5	-	-	TRBJ2-2	CASRLANTGELFF	TGTGCCAGCAGACTCGCCAATACCGGGGAGCTGTTTTTT
TRBV28	TRBD2	-	TRBJ2-7	CASTTGLARQSSYEQYF	TGTGCCAGCACCACGGGACTAGCGAGACAAAGCTCCTACGAGCAGTACTTC
TRBV10-2	-	-	TRBJ2-3	CALSVGGPLLHTDTQYF	TGCGCCCTATCCGTGGGGGGGCCGCTATTACACACAGATACGCAGTATTTT
TRBV18	-	-	TRBJ2-7	CASSPIEAYEQYF	TGTGCCAGCTCACCAATCGAGGCCTACGAGCAGTACTTC
TRBV18	TRBD2	once	TRBJ2-7	CASSTGLAGAYEQYF	TGTGCCAGCTCAACAGGACTAGCGGGAGCCTACGAGCAGTACTTC
TRBV30	TRBD2	-	TRBJ2-5	CAWSVGGRGTSGPRPVCRVAQYF	TGTGCCTGGAGTGTAGGGGGCCGGGGGACTAGCGGCCCTAGGCCGGTCTGTCGAGTGGCCCAGTACTTC
TRBV5-4	-	-	TRBJ2-1	CASSPGWGGGQFF	TGTGCCAGCAGCCCTGGGTGGGGGGGCGGCCAGTTCTTC